These 22 T cell receptor beta chains originate from one sample sequenced in a study of Ad26.COV2.S vaccination and SARS-CoV-2 variants. Treatment defined: some 20 received Ad26.COV2.S at low or high dose, single or two shots; about 5 received placebo; per-sample allocation not given. Repertoires come from day 63 after the first vaccine or placebo injection. Sequencing was performed with immunoSEQ multiplex PCR; in TCRdb, only in-frame clones are kept and a portion is missing. Of some 640,000 clones in the sample, roughly 90% were seen once. This material consisted of peripheral blood, taken in a trial of Ad26.COV2.S vaccine versus placebo. Receptor source: a person between 18 and 59 years old who received the Ad26.COV2.S COVID-19 vaccine or a placebo.

V and J are TRBV7-6 and TRBJ2-2; D is possibly TRBD1 (5 bases). The CDR3 has 13 amino acids. Looked up from germline, CDR1 is SGHVS and CDR2 is FNYEAQ. Trimming left V 5 bases short and J 3 bases short, with 7 bases between. The CDR3 DNA reads as TGTGCCAGCAGCATAGGGGACACCGGGGAGCTGTTTTTT. Translated, it gives CASSIGDTGELFF.

The genes are TRBV10-3 and TRBJ2-7; D might be TRBD2 (5 bases). The CDR3 runs 14 residues. Germline assignment: CDR1 ENHRY and CDR2 SYGVKD. With 11 bases removed from V and 1 base from J, the gap between germline ends came to 18 bases. The CDR3 protein is CASSQPRGSYEQYF. The DNA of the CDR3 is TGTGCCTCATCACAACCCCGAGGGTCCTACGAGCAGTACTTC.

As to this clone: At the DNA level, this CDR3 is encoded by other sequences in the same sample as well. V and J are TRBV2 and TRBJ2-5; D not certain. Germline assignment: CDR1 SNHLY and CDR2 FYNNEI. The CDR3 is 12 amino acids. V shed 3 bases and J shed 4 bases, with 6 bases lying between them. This CDR3 reads CASSDRGETQYF. The DNA of the CDR3 is TGTGCCAGCAGTGATCGAGGAGAGACCCAGTACTTC.

This clone was seen a few times. Other DNA sequences of this sample code for an identical CDR3. The CDR3 protein is CASSLVAGSYEQYF. The CDR3 nucleotides read TGTGCCAGCAGCTTAGTAGCGGGAAGCTACGAGCAGTACTTC. The J gene is TRBJ2-7, the V gene TRBV7-2, with 8 bases that match TRBD2. CDR1 SGHTA and CDR2 FQGNSA come from the germline V gene. V shed 1 base and J 3 bases; nucleotides not matched to a gene: 2. The CDR3 totals 14 residues.

The rearrangement links TRBV6-2 or TRBV6-3 to TRBJ1-5, with D tentatively TRBD1 (6 bases). Germline CDR1 reads MNHEY; CDR2 reads SVGEGT. CDR3 length: 15 residues. The germline V and J ends were trimmed by 5 bases and 2 bases, with 13 bases remaining between them. The CDR3 DNA is TGTGCCAGCAGTCGGGGGGGCAGGGGCAATCAGCCCCAGCATTTT. It is translated as CASSRGGRGNQPQHF.

V usage is TRBV7-9 and J usage is TRBJ1-3; D possibly corresponds to TRBD1 (6 bases). Germline V gene lookup returns CDR1 SEHNR and CDR2 FQNEAQ (reference sequence). The CDR3 runs to 17 residues. The germline V and J ends were trimmed by 4 bases and 0 bases, with 16 bases remaining between them. CDR3 in amino acids: CASSYGTHLHSGNTIYF. CDR3 nucleotides: TGTGCCAGCAGCTACGGGACACACTTGCACTCTGGAAACACCATATATTTT.

V and J are TRBV7-9 and TRBJ2-1; D is perhaps TRBD1 (5 bases). Trimming pared 5 bases from V and 0 bases from J, leaving 14 bases between. The CDR3 totals 16 residues. Germline V gene data show CDR1 as SEHNR and CDR2 as FQNEAQ (reference sequence). The CDR3: CASSPRRGSSYNEQFF. The CDR3 nucleotides are TGTGCCAGCAGCCCCCGTAGGGGATCCTCCTACAATGAGCAGTTCTTC.

This rearrangement joins TRBV18 to TRBJ2-3; 10 bases align to TRBD2. V lost 1 base, J lost 6 bases, and 7 bases stayed unmatched. Germline V gene data show CDR1 as KGHSH and CDR2 as LQKENI. The CDR3 runs to 16 residues. CDR3 nucleotide sequence: TGTGCCAGCTCACCACGGGCCCCAGCGGGGGGGGATACGCAGTATTTT. Its translation: CASSPRAPAGGDTQYF.

V gene TRBV11-2 combines with J gene TRBJ2-7; D unclear. Germline CDR1 and CDR2: SGHAT and FQNNGV. There are 13 residues in the CDR3. V lost 9 bases, J lost 0 bases, and 12 bases lay in between. The CDR3, as DNA: TGTGCCAGTGGACCCGTATACTCCTACGAGCAGTACTTC. Amino acids: CASGPVYSYEQYF.

The chain is built from TRBV11-2 and TRBJ1-5; possibly TRBD1 for D (6 bases). V lost 4 bases, J lost 7 bases, and 20 bases lay in between. Per germline, CDR1 SGHAT and CDR2 FQNNGV. The CDR3 is 16 amino acids. CDR3: CASSSTVGATEQPQHF. The DNA of the CDR3 is TGTGCCAGCAGCTCCACTGTGGGGGCTACAGAACAGCCCCAGCATTTT.

The V call is TRBV4-3, the J call TRBJ1-1; D not resolved. Germline V lookup: CDR1 LGHNA, CDR2 YSLEER. V lost 0 bases and J 4 bases, leaving 12 bases between the germline ends. The CDR3 contains 15 residues. The CDR3: CASSQDRTMGTEAFF. The CDR3 nucleotides read TGCGCCAGCAGCCAAGATAGGACCATGGGCACTGAAGCTTTCTTT.

The V and J genes are TRBV29-1 and TRBJ1-1, with D unresolved. The germline V gene encodes CDR1 SQVTM and CDR2 ANQGSEA. The CDR3 is 15 residues long. The V end lost 7 bases, the J end lost 3 bases, and 21 bases lay between the germline ends. The CDR3 protein is CSEGCEGARYTEAFF. As DNA, the CDR3 is TGCAGCGAGGGTTGTGAGGGAGCACGGTACACTGAAGCTTTCTTT.

This sequence joins TRBV5-5 and TRBJ1-2; D may be TRBD1 (5 bases). The germline V gene encodes CDR1 SGHKS and CDR2 YYEKEE (reference sequence). V shed 0 bases and J shed 0 bases, with 15 bases lying between them. CDR3 length equals 17 residues. The CDR3 loop is CASSLVPGEAANYGYTF. The CDR3 coding sequence is TGTGCCAGCAGCTTGGTGCCGGGGGAGGCGGCTAACTATGGCTACACCTTC. Using reference TRBV5-5 and TRBJ1-2 for the parts outside the CDR3, the full variable domain is DAGVTQSPTHLIKTRGQQVTLRCSPISGHKSVSWYQQVLGQGPQFIFQYYEKEERGRGNFPDRFSARQFPNYSSELNVNALLLGDSALYLCASSLVPGEAANYGYTFGSGTRLTVV.

This clone was recorded many times. CDR3 sequence (DNA): TGCGCCAGCAGCCCGGGACAGGGTTTTGTAACTAATGAAAAACTGTTTTTT. It codes for CASSPGQGFVTNEKLFF. V and J are TRBV4-3 and TRBJ1-4; 9 nucleotides agree with TRBD1. Unmatched junction bases numbered 7, after V lost 4 bases and J lost 1 base. Germline V gene data show CDR1 as LGHNA and CDR2 as YSLEER. The CDR3 runs 17 residues.

The rearrangement joins TRBV14 to TRBJ1-2; D uncertain. The germline CDR1 and CDR2 sequences are SGHDN and FVKESK. The germline V and J ends were trimmed by 0 bases and 2 bases, with 7 bases remaining between them. This CDR3 is 14 amino acids long. For the CDR3, the DNA is TGTGCCAGCAGCCAAGATTGGCGGAACTATGGCTACACCTTC. Its translation: CASSQDWRNYGYTF.

V usage is TRBV3-1 (or the pseudogene TRBV3-2) and J usage is TRBJ1-3; D is unresolved. The CDR3 sequence is 15 residues long. The V gene's germline CDR1 is LGHDT and CDR2 YNNKEL (reference sequence). Trimming shortened V by 5 bases and J by 0 bases, and 11 bases separated the two germline ends. CDR3 region: CASSDTSRSGNTIYF. CDR3 nucleotide sequence: TGTGCCAGCAGCGACACTTCTCGCTCTGGAAACACCATATATTTT.

This chain links TRBV4-2 with TRBJ2-7; 10 bases map to TRBD1. V shed 6 bases, J shed 4 bases, and the junction held 9 bases outside the gene matches. Looked up from germline, CDR1 is LGHNA and CDR2 is YNFKEQ. This CDR3 is built from 15 residues. CDR3 amino acids: CASRPQGQGFYEQYF. The CDR3 DNA sequence: TGTGCCAGCAGACCCCAGGGACAGGGGTTTTACGAGCAGTACTTC.

The chain joins TRBV19 to TRBJ2-3; 8 bases map to TRBD2. There are 16 residues in the CDR3. Germline lookup yields CDR1 LNHDA and CDR2 SQIVND (reference sequence). The trim removed 3 bases at V and 1 base at J, leaving 6 bases unmatched. The CDR3 region is CASSMASGSRTDTQYF. The CDR3 coding sequence is TGTGCCAGTAGTATGGCCAGCGGGAGCCGCACAGATACGCAGTATTTT.

The J gene is TRBJ1-2, the V gene TRBV7-2, with D hard to call. V shed 1 base and J shed 4 bases, with 10 bases lying between them. The CDR3 length is 14 residues. CDR1 and CDR2 from the germline V gene are SGHTA and FQGNSA. The CDR3: CASSLEIQIYGYTF. The CDR3 bases are TGTGCCAGCAGCTTAGAAATTCAGATCTATGGCTACACCTTC. The entire variable domain, with the rest obtained from reference TRBV7-2 and TRBJ1-2, is as follows: GAGVSQSPSNKVTEKGKDVELRCDPISGHTALYWYRQSLGQGLEFLIYFQGNSAPDKSGLPSDRFSAERTGGSVSTLTIQRTQQEDSAVYLCASSLEIQIYGYTFGSGTRLTVV.

The chain employs TRBV4-3 and TRBJ1-5, with unresolved D. The CDR3 loop spans 15 amino acids. Trimming cost V 4 bases and J 1 base, with 11 bases left between them. Per germline, CDR1 LGHNA and CDR2 YSLEER. For the CDR3, the DNA is TGCGCCAGCAGCCCCTGGGTTGGAAGCAATCAGCCCCAGCATTTT. The encoded protein is CASSPWVGSNQPQHF.

As DNA, the CDR3 is TGTGCCAGCAGTTTTGGACAGGGGGAGTCTGGGCAGTACTTC. Translation gives CASSFGQGESGQYF. The chain couples TRBV27 to TRBJ2-7, with TRBD1 identical over 10 bases. V was clipped by 3 bases and J by 9 bases; unmatched bases: 8. Germline V gene sequence: CDR1 MNHEY, CDR2 SMNVEV (reference sequence). This CDR3 contains 14 residues.

The rearrangement links TRBV2 to TRBJ1-2, with TRBD1 identical over 8 bases. Germline V gene lookup returns CDR1 SNHLY and CDR2 FYNNEI. With 6 bases clipped from V and 8 bases from J, the junction kept 14 bases outside the gene matches. The CDR3 is made up of 15 amino acids. CDR3 residues: CASSKDLWTGRGYTF. The CDR3 DNA reads TGTGCCAGCAGCAAAGATCTCTGGACAGGGAGAGGCTACACCTTC.